The clone carrying this T cell receptor beta chain was seen ten or more times. V lost 0 bases and J lost 4; bases outside the gene matches: 7. The CDR3 consists of 17 residues. Germline V gene lookup returns CDR1 LGHNA and CDR2 YNFKEQ. TCRdb itself ran the PCR reads through MiXCR, one entry per CDR3 protein. The sample has about 9,600 distinct CDR3 sequences, around 49% seen once. The sample originates from a study of CD4 and CD8 cells across lung adenocarcinoma regions. The patients had localized lung adenocarcinoma, a non-small cell subtype. The V gene is TRBV4-2, the J gene TRBJ2-3; 10 nucleotides align to TRBD2. The sequenced sample consisted of CD4+ T cells from the margin of a lung tumor. The receptor was derived from a male donor with lung adenocarcinoma. The CD4 and CD8 labels of this study may be unreliable. CDR3 in DNA: TGTGCCAGCAGCCAAGACCGAGGGACTAGCGCTCCAGATACGCAGTATTTT. Translating it yields CASSQDRGTSAPDTQYF.